The T cell receptor (beta chain) under discussion was sequenced for a study of blood T cell repertoires in COVID-19. Looking at the study overall: Sources were T cells, B-cell-depleted T cells, or PBMCs; the material itself was cDNA or gDNA.

Only in-frame clones appear in the TCRdb table, and some are missing; sequencing was by immunoSEQ multiplex PCR. The sample has fewer than 250,000 clones, around four fifths seen once; the top ten hold roughly 6.4%. The length of the CDR3 is 16 residues. CDR1 SEHNR and CDR2 FQNEAQ come from the germline V gene (reference sequence). Trimming stripped 5 bases from V and 1 base from J, with 17 bases between. The sequencing input was peripheral blood. The rearrangement links TRBV7-9 to TRBJ2-5, with a possible D match to TRBD2 (6 bases). This TCR was sampled from a woman aged 55-69 years with active or convalescent COVID-19. In DNA form, the CDR3 reads TGTGCCAGCAGCCGCAATTGGGCGGGAAGCCAAGAGACCCAGTACTTC. Translating it yields CASSRNWAGSQETQYF.